Listed here is a single T cell receptor beta chain. This clone was seen just once. Its recognized antigen is unknown. No base quality values were provided; no much bigger clone lies one nucleotide off. The cohort was made up of 500 to 850 healthy bone marrow donors. At the time of sampling, every cohort member was nominally healthy, though immune exposures that went unrecorded were likely present. The donor tested CMV seronegative, placing the donor among the 300 to 400 seronegative members of the cohort. Every donor gave a peripheral blood sample, and the peripheral blood mononuclear cells from that sample were used for TCR beta sequencing. The Qiagen DNeasy Blood Extraction Kit was used to extract genomic DNA from the blood cell samples. The library was generated by the immunoSEQ multiplex PCR assay. For the multiplex PCR, a mixture combining 60 forward primers for TCR Vbeta segments and 13 reverse primers for TCR Jbeta segments was used. A multiplex PCR assay on genomic DNA amplified the CDR3 region of rearranged TCR beta genes. On the Illumina HiSeq System, the amplified TCR beta libraries were sequenced as 87-base-pair reads. Per the source publication's procedure: A later analysis tallied 75 million to 85 million unique TCR beta chains across the 666 repertoires, and roughly 11 million of those chains were shared by two or more donors. A nearest-neighbor algorithm error-corrected the raw reads and collapsed the reads into unique sequences, merging closely related sequences to remove PCR and sequencing errors. To assign V, D and J gene segments, CDR3 sequences were aligned to IMGT reference sequences. Each retained sequence needed at least a six-nucleotide match to both a V gene segment and a J gene segment. Rearrangements were called productive when the CDR3 lacked stop codons and stayed in frame with V and J; all others were non-productive. CDR3 was defined according to IMGT convention as the region running from the second conserved V-encoded cysteine to the conserved J-encoded phenylalanine. Sequences without an unambiguous match to a single V gene segment were excluded from the earlier analysis of a few hundred of the donors. In an earlier analysis of several hundred of the donors, V segments were called functional above 56.7% productive rearrangements and were called segregating when the between-donor standard deviation exceeded 5%. A statistical classification framework was built to diagnose cytomegalovirus status from the catalog of TCR beta chain sequences. A later analysis assigned V and J genes by comparing TCR nucleotide sequences with IMGT/GENE-DB human TR gene sequences. In a later analysis, CDR3 sequences and most-parsimonious VDJ recombination scenarios were assigned using the TCRdist pipeline. A later analysis defined each TCR beta chain by its CDR3 amino acid sequence plus V-gene family, and excluded reads lacking a unique V-gene family. A later analysis removed 500 to 600 highly shared, low-generation-probability nucleotide sequences to deal with suspected cross-contamination and a sequencing artifact. A later analysis calculated a clonal expansion index for each public chain from normalized within-repertoire ranks of inferred template counts. A later analysis computed generation probabilities with a VDJ recombination model fitted to out-of-frame rearrangements, and checked the results against IGoR. A later analysis scored TCR-TCR, TCR-HLA and TCR-CMV co-occurrence with hypergeometric tests, applying a repertoire-size bias correction to TCR pairs. False discovery rates were estimated in a later analysis by permuting HLA or CMV assignments 20 times. In a later analysis, co-occurring TCRs were grouped with DBSCAN, and TCRdist sequence similarity was added when clustering was performed within HLA-allele-positive subsets. Co-occurrence clustering excluded repertoires with fewer than 30,000 or more than 120,000 public chains, plus five with anomalous nucleotide sharing. What TCRdb holds here is the immuneACCESS table cut down to in-frame rearrangements. Part of the clones is not present; checked against another copy, under half of the missing clones reflect an unresolved V gene, and the others are unexplained. V, J and clone size were drawn from that table, and D and trimming were deduced from the DNA. Recorded for this sample are around 170,000 clones; 82% of them occurred a single time. The ten largest make up less than 2% of the sample.

These data come from a study of cytomegalovirus exposure and HLA in healthy donors (TCRdb year 2017). Study-level background: An earlier analysis of approximately 590 of the donors reported approximately 290 Gb of sequence data and around 110 million unique TCR beta sequences from approximately 180 million T cells. About 280 gigabases of sequencing data and around 80 million unique TCR sequences made up an early release that covered several hundred HLA-typed donors. Among the approximately 400 genotyped donors, under 90% belonged to the genetic ancestry cluster associated with self-reported Caucasian donors. The study aimed to test whether cataloging public T cell receptors could reveal signatures of past pathogen exposure. The T cell repertoires of 666 subjects were profiled by immunosequencing and related to cytomegalovirus serostatus. Besides the first cohort of 500 to 700 subjects, a separate validation cohort made up of 120 different subjects was used. High-throughput TCR immunosequencing, statistical association of individual TCRs with disease status, and machine learning were combined to predict cytomegalovirus infection status. A later analysis re-examined previously published TCR beta repertoires from more than 550 donors and added high-resolution HLA genotyping to investigate patterns of TCR occurrence. In the later analysis, no new phenotypic data were used to find candidate immune exposures; instead, reliance was placed on TCR beta sequences and their occurrence across donors. An earlier analysis of about 620 of the donors applied high-throughput TCR beta sequencing to assess whether each TCR beta V gene segment acted as functional or pseudogenic. Donor age, sex, ethnicity and CMV serostatus were compiled together with the repertoire data. A later genetic analysis took genome-wide SNP genotypes for about 65% of the roughly 670 donors and used that subset as a discovery cohort. All discovery cohort repertoires had been generated on a single sequencing platform. Both class I and class II loci were covered by HLA typing, at four-digit resolution. The number of typed donors differed by locus: 629-630 for A, B, C, DRB1 and DQB1; some 500 for DQA1; fewer than 610 for DPA1; and 400 to 480 for DPB1. Because of strong linkage in the cohort, five DR-DQ haplotypes were treated as single units for association and clustering. Across approximately 400 genotyped donors of the cohort, an average of about 250,000 unique TCR beta nucleotide sequences per donor were sequenced, and roughly a sixth of those sequences were non-productive. Broad study findings and their caveats: Some IMGT-functional V segments, including TRBV6-2 and TRBV6-3, could not be distinguished by the 87-base-pair reads and were therefore excluded. V-gene and J-gene trimming of TCR beta chains was associated with a missense DCLRE1C variant in a later genetic analysis, and the association was replicated in an independent cohort. Broadly in line with IMGT annotations, most TCR beta V segments showed up in productive rearrangements about 90% or about 30% of the time in an earlier analysis of 587 of the donors. Sequencing depth was assumed to be roughly uniform across donors in the presence/absence analyses, though that assumption may not hold. When HLA alleles, especially DR and DQ, strongly co-occurred, TCR associations were difficult to assign to individual alleles. According to the authors, the approach could potentially be generalized to other disease states and immunological phenotypes. According to a later analysis, parvovirus B19, influenza, CMV and Epstein-Barr virus appeared linked to several top co-occurrence clusters. In a later analysis, HLA-associated TCR beta chains showed more clonal expansion and lower generation probabilities than non-associated chains that were equally common. A further reported finding was that TCR beta sequences accurately predicted the HLA-A and HLA-B alleles for most subjects in the first cohort. A cluster of highly shared sequence variants was judged likely to represent a technical artifact of the sequencing pipeline. According to a later analysis, TCR association rates differed among HLA loci, with DRB1 alleles showing the most associated TCRs and HLA-C alleles showing the fewest. A later analysis associated approximately 17,000 TCR beta sequences with specific HLA alleles at a false discovery rate of 0.05. According to a later analysis, most CMV-associated TCR beta chains appeared to be HLA-restricted, and the HLA associations seemed to be driven largely by CMV exposure. Across donors, most TCR sequences were observed very rarely, whereas some public TCRs were present in many individuals. Because HLA typing was unavailable for some donors at each locus, only the typed subset was used in association tests. Immune exposure information for the cohort was limited to CMV serostatus. Correlated functional status among segregating V segments might reflect linkage disequilibrium, but an unknown experimental factor could not be ruled out. Because counts were too low, around 17 rarely observed V segments, including chromosome 9 orphons, were left out of the earlier analysis of some 600 of the donors. According to a later genetic analysis, donors in an Asian-associated ancestry cluster had fewer N-insertions in productive TCRs than the roughly 700-donor mean. In vitro tests confirmed that three of the cytomegalovirus-associated TCR beta chains recognize cytomegalovirus antigens. In both the original and validation cohorts, the classifier was reported to diagnose cytomegalovirus status with high specificity and sensitivity. A total of about 180 TCR beta chains were listed by the study as associated with cytomegalovirus. In this cohort, only TCR beta chains were sequenced, and detectable features were limited by the absence of alpha or paired-chain data.

V loses 0 bases of germline sequence and J loses 7 bases, and the interval between the two ends is 8 bases. Its CDR3 holds 13 amino acids, cysteine through phenylalanine. CDR3 DNA only is kept here, 39 bases in frame from base 1. CDR1 and CDR2 (SGDLS, YYNGEE) derive from the germline V gene. The receptor was isolated from a man in his forties in good health and CMV-seronegative. Sequenced sample: PBMCs. The V gene is TRBV9 and the J gene is TRBJ2-1; the D gene assignment is ambiguous. The CDR3 region reads CASSVGYQNEQFF. The sequenced DNA is TGTGCCAGCAGCGTAGGGTATCAGAATGAGCAGTTCTTC.